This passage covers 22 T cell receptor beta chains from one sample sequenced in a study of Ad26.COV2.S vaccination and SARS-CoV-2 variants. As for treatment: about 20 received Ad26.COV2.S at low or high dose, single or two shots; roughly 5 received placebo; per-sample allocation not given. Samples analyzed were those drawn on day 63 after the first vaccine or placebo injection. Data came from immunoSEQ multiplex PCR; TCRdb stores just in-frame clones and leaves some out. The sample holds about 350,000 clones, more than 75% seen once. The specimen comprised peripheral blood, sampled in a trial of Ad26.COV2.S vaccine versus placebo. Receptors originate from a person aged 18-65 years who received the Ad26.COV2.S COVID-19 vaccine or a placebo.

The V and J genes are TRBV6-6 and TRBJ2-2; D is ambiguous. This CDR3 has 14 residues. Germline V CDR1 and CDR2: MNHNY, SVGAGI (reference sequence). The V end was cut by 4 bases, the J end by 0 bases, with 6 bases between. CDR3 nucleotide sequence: TGTGCCAGCAGTTTGTACCCGAACACCGGGGAGCTGTTTTTT. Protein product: CASSLYPNTGELFF.

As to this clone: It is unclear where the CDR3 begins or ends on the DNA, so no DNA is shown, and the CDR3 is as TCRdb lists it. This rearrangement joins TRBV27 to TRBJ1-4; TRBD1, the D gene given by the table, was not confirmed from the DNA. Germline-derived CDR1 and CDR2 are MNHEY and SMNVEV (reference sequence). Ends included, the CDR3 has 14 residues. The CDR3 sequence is CASSTSVRGEKLFF.

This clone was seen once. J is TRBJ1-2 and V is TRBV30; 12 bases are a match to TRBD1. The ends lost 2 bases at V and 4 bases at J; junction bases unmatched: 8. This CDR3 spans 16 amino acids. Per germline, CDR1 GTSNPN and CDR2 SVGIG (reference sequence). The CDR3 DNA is TGTGCCTGGAGTCGCCCGGGGACAGGGGGCTCCTATGGCTACACCTTC. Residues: CAWSRPGTGGSYGYTF. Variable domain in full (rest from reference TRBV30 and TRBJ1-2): SQTIHQWPATLVQPVGSPLSLECTVEGTSNPNLYWYRQAAGRGLQLLFYSVGIGQISSEVPQNLSASRPQDRQFILSSKKLLLSDSGFYLCAWSRPGTGGSYGYTFGSGTRLTVV.

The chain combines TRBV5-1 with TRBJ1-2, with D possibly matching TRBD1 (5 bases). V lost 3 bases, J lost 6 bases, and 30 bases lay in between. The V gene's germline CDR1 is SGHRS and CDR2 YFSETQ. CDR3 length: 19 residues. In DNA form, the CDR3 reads TGCGCCAGCAGCTCGGATTTCGGGGGGACGTCGCGAGTGAGGGATGGCTACACCTTC. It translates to CASSSDFGGTSRVRDGYTF.

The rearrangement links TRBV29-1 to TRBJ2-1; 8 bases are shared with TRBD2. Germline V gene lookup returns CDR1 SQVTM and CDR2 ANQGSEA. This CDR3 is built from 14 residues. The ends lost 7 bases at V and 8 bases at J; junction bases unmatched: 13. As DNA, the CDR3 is TGCAGCGCCGACCTCGGGGGGGGCCGCGATGAGCAGTTCTTC. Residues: CSADLGGGRDEQFF.

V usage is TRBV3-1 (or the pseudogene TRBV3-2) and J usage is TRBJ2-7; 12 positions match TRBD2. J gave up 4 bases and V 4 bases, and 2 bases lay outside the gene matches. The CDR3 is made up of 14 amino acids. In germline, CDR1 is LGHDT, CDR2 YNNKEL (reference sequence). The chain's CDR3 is CASSLLAGGYEQYF. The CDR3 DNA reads TGTGCCAGCAGCCTACTAGCGGGAGGATACGAGCAGTACTTC.

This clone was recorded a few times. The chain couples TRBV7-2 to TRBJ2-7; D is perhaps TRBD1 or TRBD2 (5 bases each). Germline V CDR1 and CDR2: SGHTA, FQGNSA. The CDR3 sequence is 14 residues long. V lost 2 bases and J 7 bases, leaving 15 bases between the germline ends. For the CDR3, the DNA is TGTGCCAGCAGCTTAAACCGGGACCTCTGGGAGCAGTACTTC. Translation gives CASSLNRDLWEQYF.

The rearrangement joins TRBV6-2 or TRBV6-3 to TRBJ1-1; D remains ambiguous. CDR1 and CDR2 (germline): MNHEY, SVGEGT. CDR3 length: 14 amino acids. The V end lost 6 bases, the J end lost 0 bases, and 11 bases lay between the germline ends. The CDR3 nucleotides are TGTGCCAGCAGCCGGGGAGGGTTGAACACTGAAGCTTTCTTT. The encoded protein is CASSRGGLNTEAFF.

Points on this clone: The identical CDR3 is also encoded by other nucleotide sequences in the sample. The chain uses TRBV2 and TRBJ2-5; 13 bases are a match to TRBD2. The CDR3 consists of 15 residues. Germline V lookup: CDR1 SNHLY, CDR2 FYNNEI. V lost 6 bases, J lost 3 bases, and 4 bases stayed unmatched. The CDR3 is CASSGGLAGKETQYF. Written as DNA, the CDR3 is TGTGCCAGCAGCGGGGGACTAGCGGGGAAAGAGACCCAGTACTTC.

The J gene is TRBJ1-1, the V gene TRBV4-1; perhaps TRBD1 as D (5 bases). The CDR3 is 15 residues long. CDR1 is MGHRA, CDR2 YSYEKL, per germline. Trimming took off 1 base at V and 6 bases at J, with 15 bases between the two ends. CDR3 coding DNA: TGCGCCAGCAGCCAAGGTTATCAGGGTTGGGCTGAAGCTTTCTTT. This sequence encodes CASSQGYQGWAEAFF.

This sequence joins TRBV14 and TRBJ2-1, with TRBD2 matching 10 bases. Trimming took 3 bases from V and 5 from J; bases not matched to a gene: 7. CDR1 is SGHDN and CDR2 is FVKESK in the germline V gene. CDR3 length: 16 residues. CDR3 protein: CASSQPSGSVHNEQFF. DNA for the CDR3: TGTGCCAGCAGCCAGCCTAGCGGGAGTGTCCACAATGAGCAGTTCTTC.

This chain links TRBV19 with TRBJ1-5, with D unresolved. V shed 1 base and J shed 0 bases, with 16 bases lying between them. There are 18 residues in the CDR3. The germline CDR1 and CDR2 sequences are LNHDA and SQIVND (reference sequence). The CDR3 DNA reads TGTGCCAGTAGTATAGGGCTGGGGAGGCAGGATAGCAATCAGCCCCAGCATTTT. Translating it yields CASSIGLGRQDSNQPQHF.

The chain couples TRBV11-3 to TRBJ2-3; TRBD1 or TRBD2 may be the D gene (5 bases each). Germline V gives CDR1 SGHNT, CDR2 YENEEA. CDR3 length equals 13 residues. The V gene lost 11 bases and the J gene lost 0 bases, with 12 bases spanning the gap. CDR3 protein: CACNRDSTDTQYF. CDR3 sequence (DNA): TGTGCCTGTAACCGGGACAGCACAGATACGCAGTATTTT.

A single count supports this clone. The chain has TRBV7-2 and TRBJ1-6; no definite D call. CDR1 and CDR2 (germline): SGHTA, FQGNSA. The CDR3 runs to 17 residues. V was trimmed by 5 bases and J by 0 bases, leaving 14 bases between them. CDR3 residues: CASSDTLKSSYNSPLHF. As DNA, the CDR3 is TGTGCCAGCAGCGACACCCTAAAGAGCTCCTATAATTCACCCCTCCACTTT.

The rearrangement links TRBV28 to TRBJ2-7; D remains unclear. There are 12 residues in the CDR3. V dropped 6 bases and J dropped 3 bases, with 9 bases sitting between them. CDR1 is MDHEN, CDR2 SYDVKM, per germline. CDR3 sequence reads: CASSWADYEQYF. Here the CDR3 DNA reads TGTGCCAGCAGCTGGGCCGACTACGAGCAGTACTTC.

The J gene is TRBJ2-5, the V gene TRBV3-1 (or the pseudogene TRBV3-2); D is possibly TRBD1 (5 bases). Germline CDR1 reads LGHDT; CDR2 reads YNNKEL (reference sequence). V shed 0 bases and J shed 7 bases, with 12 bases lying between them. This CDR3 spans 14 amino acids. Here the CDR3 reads CASSQDRGKGTQYF. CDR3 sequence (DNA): TGTGCCAGCAGCCAAGATAGGGGAAAGGGGACCCAGTACTTC.

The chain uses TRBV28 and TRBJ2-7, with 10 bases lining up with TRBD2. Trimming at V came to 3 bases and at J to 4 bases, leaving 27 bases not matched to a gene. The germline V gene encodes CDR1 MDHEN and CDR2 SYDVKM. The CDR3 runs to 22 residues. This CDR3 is CASSLGGTSGIVQRIKPYEQYF. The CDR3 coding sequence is TGTGCCAGCAGTTTGGGGGGCACTAGCGGGATAGTTCAACGAATAAAACCGTACGAGCAGTACTTC.

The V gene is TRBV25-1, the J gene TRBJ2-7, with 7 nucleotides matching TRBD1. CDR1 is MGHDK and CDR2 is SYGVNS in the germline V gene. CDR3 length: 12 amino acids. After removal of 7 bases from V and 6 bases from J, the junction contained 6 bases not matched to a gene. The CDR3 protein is CASTRQGSEQYF. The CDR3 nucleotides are TGTGCCAGCACCCGACAGGGCTCCGAGCAGTACTTC.

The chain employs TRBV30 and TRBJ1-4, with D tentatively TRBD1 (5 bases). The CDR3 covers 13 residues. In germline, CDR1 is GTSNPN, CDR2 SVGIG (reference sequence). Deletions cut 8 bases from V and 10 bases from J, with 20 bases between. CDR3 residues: CAGTGGEDGKLFF. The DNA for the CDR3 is TGTGCCGGCACGGGGGGGGAAGACGGAAAACTGTTTTTT. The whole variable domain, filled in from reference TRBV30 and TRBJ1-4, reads SQTIHQWPATLVQPVGSPLSLECTVEGTSNPNLYWYRQAAGRGLQLLFYSVGIGQISSEVPQNLSASRPQDRQFILSSKKLLLSDSGFYLCAGTGGEDGKLFFGSGTQLSVL.

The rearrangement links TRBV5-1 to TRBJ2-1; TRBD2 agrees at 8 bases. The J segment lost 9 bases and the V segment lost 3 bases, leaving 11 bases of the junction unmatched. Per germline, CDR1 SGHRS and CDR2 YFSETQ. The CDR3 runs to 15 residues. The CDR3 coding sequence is TGCGCCAGCAGCTCGGAAAGCGGGGGATTCGGTGAGCAGTTCTTC. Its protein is CASSSESGGFGEQFF.

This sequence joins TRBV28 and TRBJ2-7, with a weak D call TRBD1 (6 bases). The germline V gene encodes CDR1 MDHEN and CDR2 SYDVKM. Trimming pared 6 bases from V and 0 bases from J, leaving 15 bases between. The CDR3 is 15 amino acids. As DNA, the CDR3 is TGTGCCAGCAGACCCGGACAGTTTAGCTCCTACGAGCAGTACTTC. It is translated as CASRPGQFSSYEQYF.

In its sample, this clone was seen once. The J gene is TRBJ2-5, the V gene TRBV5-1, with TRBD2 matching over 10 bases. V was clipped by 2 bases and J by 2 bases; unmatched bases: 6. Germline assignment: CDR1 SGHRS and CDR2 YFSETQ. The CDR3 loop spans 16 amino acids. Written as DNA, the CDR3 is TGCGCCAGCAGCTTAGCGGGGGGGCGTGGGCAAGAGACCCAGTACTTC. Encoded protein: CASSLAGGRGQETQYF.